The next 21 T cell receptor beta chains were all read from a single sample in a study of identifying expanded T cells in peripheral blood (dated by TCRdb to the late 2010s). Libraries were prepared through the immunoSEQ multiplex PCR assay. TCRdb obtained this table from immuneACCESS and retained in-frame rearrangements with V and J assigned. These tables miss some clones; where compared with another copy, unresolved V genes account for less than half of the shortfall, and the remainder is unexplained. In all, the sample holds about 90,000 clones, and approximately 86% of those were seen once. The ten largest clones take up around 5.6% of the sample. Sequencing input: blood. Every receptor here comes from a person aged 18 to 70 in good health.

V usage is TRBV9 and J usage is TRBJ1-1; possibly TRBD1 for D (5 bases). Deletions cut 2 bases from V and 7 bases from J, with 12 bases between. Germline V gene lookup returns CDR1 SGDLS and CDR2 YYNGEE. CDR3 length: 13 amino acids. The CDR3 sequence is CASSVMRQGEAFF. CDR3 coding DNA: TGTGCCAGCAGCGTTATGAGGCAGGGTGAAGCTTTCTTT.

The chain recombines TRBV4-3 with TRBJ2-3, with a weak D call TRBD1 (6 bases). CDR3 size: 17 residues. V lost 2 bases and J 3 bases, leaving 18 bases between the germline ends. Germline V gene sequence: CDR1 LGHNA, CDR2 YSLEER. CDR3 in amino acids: CASSQRTTGYSTDTQYF. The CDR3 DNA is TGCGCCAGCAGCCAACGCACCACAGGGTACAGTACAGATACGCAGTATTTT.

CDR3 sequence (DNA): TGTGCCAGCAGTTATTCCGGCGGGCAGAACACTGAAGCTTTCTTT. The encoded protein is CASSYSGGQNTEAFF. The genes are TRBV6-5 and TRBJ1-1; no reliable D call. Germline V gene data show CDR1 as MNHEY and CDR2 as SVGAGI. This CDR3 comprises 15 residues. Trimming left V 3 bases short and J 1 base short, with 12 bases between.

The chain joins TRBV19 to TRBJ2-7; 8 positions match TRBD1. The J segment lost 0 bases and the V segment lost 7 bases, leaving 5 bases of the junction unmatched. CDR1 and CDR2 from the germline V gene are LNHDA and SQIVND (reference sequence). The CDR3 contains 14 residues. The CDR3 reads CASTDGTGSYEQYF. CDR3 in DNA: TGTGCCAGTACCGACGGGACAGGCTCCTACGAGCAGTACTTC.

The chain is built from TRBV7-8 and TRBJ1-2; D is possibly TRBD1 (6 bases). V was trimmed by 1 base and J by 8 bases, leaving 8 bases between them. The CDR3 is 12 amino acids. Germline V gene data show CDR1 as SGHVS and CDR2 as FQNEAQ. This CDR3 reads CASSLVRGGYTF. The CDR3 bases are TGTGCCAGCAGCTTAGTCAGGGGCGGCTACACCTTC.

The CDR3 DNA is TGTGCCAGCAGCTTAGGGTACCGGAACACTGAAGCTTTCTTT. This codes for CASSLGYRNTEAFF. The V gene is TRBV7-2, the J gene TRBJ1-1, with unresolved D. Germline V lookup: CDR1 SGHTA, CDR2 FQGNSA. V dropped 1 base and J dropped 1 base, with 7 bases sitting between them. The CDR3 is 14 residues long.

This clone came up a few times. The CDR3 spells CASGRVPLHF. The CDR3 DNA is TGTGCCAGCGGACGGGTCCCCCTCCACTTT. The V gene is TRBV6-5, the J gene TRBJ1-6; D gene unclear. CDR3 length: 10 amino acids. From germline, CDR1 is MNHEY and CDR2 SVGAGI. V was pared by 8 bases and J by 13 bases, with 9 bases between.

The CDR3 DNA sequence: TGTGCCAGCAGTGACTCGAGTCGTGGGACTGAAGCTTTCTTT. Residues: CASSDSSRGTEAFF. This chain uses TRBV6-4 with TRBJ1-1; D call uncertain. Trimming removed 0 bases from V and 5 bases from J, with 10 bases in between. This CDR3 is built from 14 residues. Germline CDR1 is MRHNA and CDR2 is SNTAGT.

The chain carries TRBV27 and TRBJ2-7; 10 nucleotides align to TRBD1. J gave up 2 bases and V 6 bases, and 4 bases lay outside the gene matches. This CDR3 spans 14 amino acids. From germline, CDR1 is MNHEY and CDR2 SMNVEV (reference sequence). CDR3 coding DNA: TGTGCCAGCAGGACAGGGGGCCTTGCCTACGAGCAGTACTTC. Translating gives CASRTGGLAYEQYF.

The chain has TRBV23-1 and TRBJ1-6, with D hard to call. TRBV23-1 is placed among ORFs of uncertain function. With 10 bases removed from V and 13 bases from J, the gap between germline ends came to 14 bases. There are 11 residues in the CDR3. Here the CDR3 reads CATLYYLPLHF. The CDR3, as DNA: TGCGCCACCCTTTATTACCTCCCCCTCCACTTT.

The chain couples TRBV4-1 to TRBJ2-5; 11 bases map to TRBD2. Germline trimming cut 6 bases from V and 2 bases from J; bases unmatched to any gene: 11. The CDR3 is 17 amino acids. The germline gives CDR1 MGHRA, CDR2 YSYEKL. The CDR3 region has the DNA TGCGCCAGCAGTCAGGGTGTGACTAGCGGGGTTCAAGAGACCCAGTACTTC. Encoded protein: CASSQGVTSGVQETQYF.

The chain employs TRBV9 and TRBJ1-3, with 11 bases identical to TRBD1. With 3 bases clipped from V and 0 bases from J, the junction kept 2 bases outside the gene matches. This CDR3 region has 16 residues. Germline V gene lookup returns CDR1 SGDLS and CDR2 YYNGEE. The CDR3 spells CASSGGQGVSGNTIYF. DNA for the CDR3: TGTGCCAGCAGCGGGGGACAGGGGGTCTCTGGAAACACCATATATTTT. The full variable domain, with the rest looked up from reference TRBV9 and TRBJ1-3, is DSGVTQTPKHLITATGQRVTLRCSPRSGDLSVYWYQQSLDQGLQFLIQYYNGEERAKGNILERFSAQQFPDLHSELNLSSLELGDSALYFCASSGGQGVSGNTIYFGEGSWLTVV.

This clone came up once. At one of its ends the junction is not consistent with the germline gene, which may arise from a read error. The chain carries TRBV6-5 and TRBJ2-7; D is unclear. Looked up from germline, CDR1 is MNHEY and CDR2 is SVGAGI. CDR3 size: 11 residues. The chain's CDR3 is CASTGSDEQYF. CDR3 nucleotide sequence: TGTGCCAGCACCGGCTCCGACGAGCAGTACTTC.

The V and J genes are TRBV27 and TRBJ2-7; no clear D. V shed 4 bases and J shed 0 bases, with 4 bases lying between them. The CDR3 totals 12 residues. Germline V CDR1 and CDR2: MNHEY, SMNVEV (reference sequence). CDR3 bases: TGTGCCAGCAGTTCCAACTCCTACGAGCAGTACTTC. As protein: CASSSNSYEQYF.

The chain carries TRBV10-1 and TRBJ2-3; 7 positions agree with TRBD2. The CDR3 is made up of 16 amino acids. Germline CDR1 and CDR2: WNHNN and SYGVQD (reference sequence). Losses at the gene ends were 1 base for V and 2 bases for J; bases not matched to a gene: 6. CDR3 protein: CASSEWRGTATDTQYF. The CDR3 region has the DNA TGCGCCAGCAGTGAGTGGCGGGGGACTGCCACAGATACGCAGTATTTT.

CDR3 bases: TGTGCCAGCAGTTACTCCAACCGGGGGGACACTGAAGCTTTCTTT. Amino acid sequence: CASSYSNRGDTEAFF. The gene calls are TRBV6-5 and TRBJ1-1; possibly TRBD1 for D (5 bases). V dropped 0 bases and J dropped 3 bases, with 11 bases sitting between them. Germline CDR1 and CDR2: MNHEY and SVGAGI. The CDR3 spans 15 residues.

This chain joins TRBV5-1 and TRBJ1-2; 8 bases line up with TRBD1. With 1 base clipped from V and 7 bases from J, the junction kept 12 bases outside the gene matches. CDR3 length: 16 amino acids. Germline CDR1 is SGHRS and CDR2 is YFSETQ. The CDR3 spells CASSLLPGQVYSGYTF. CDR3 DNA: TGCGCCAGCAGCTTGCTGCCGGGACAGGTATATAGTGGCTACACCTTC.

The CDR3 protein is CASRVAGRTGELFF. CDR3 nucleotides: TGTGCCAGCAGGGTTGCAGGACGCACCGGGGAGCTGTTTTTT. The rearrangement uses TRBV6-1 and TRBJ2-2; D not certain. The V gene's germline CDR1 is MNHNS and CDR2 SASEGT. The CDR3 is 14 residues long. Between the trimmed V and J ends, which lost 6 bases and 4 bases, there was a span of 12 bases.

The CDR3 is CASSLSWGGMETQYF. As DNA, the CDR3 is TGTGCCAGCAGCTTATCATGGGGGGGGATGGAGACCCAGTACTTC. The chain couples TRBV7-2 to TRBJ2-5; 7 nucleotides match TRBD2. Germline V gene sequence: CDR1 SGHTA, CDR2 FQGNSA. The ends lost 2 bases at V and 5 bases at J; junction bases unmatched: 8. CDR3 length: 15 amino acids.

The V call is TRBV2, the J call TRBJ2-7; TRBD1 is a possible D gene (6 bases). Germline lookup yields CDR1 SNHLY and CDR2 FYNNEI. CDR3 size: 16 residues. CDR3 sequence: CAISDEGQGITYEQYF. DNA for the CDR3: TGTGCTATAAGTGATGAAGGGCAGGGGATCACCTACGAGCAGTACTTC.

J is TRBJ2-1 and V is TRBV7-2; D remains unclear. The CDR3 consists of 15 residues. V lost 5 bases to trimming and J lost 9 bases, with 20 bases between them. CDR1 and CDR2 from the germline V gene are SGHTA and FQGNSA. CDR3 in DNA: TGTGCCAGCAGCGATCGCCTAGGTACGGTCGGTGAGCAGTTCTTC. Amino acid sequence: CASSDRLGTVGEQFF. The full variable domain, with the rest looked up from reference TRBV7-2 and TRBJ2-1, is GAGVSQSPSNKVTEKGKDVELRCDPISGHTALYWYRQSLGQGLEFLIYFQGNSAPDKSGLPSDRFSAERTGGSVSTLTIQRTQQEDSAVYLCASSDRLGTVGEQFFGPGTRLTVL.